What follows are 22 T cell receptor beta chains derived from one specimen sequenced in a study of identical twins. TCRdb ran MiXCR on the 5' RACE reads and lists one entry per CDR3 protein. The sample holds approximately 700,000 distinct CDR3 sequences; about 20% are singletons and the top ten take about an eighth. The same sample was also used in a study of T cells expressing NK-cell markers.

Sequenced: PBMCs. Source of these receptors: a young woman in good health.

The V gene is TRBV12-3 or TRBV12-4, the J gene TRBJ2-3; D is possibly TRBD2 (5 bases). CDR3 length: 15 residues. The V gene lost 2 bases and the J gene lost 0 bases, with 9 bases spanning the gap. This chain's CDR3 is CASSLFGLSTDTQYF. The CDR3 nucleotides are TGTGCCAGCAGTTTATTTGGACTTAGCACAGATACGCAGTATTTT.

This clonotype was recorded many times. The rearrangement joins TRBV12-3 or TRBV12-4 to TRBJ2-5, with D perhaps TRBD1 or TRBD2 (6 bases each). The V and J ends lost 6 bases and 5 bases respectively, with 10 bases between them. There are 12 residues in the CDR3. The DNA of the CDR3 is TGTGCCAGCAGGACAGGAGGGGAGACCCAGTACTTC. Translation: CASRTGGETQYF.

This clonotype was detected a few times. The chain uses TRBV5-1 and TRBJ2-1; 8 bases are a match to TRBD1. CDR1 is SGHRS, CDR2 YFSETQ, per germline. This CDR3 has 15 amino acids. Trimming at V came to 2 bases and at J to 1 base, leaving 2 bases not matched to a gene. The CDR3 coding sequence is TGCGCCAGCAGCTTTAGGACAGGGTCCTACAATGAGCAGTTCTTC. Translated, it gives CASSFRTGSYNEQFF.

This clonotype was seen only a few times. J is TRBJ1-2 and V is TRBV5-1; 12 nucleotides agree with TRBD1. There are 14 residues in the CDR3. The V gene's germline CDR1 is SGHRS and CDR2 YFSETQ. The J segment lost 7 bases and the V segment lost 3 bases, leaving 4 bases of the junction unmatched. In DNA, the CDR3 is TGCGCCAGCAGCTGGGGACAGGGGGCTTCTGGCTACACCTTC. It encodes CASSWGQGASGYTF.

This clonotype occurred many times. This chain uses TRBV20-1 with TRBJ2-5, with 7 bases lining up with TRBD2. The CDR3 is made up of 13 amino acids. Unmatched junction bases numbered 5, after V lost 3 bases and J lost 4 bases. From germline, CDR1 is DFQATT and CDR2 SNEGSKA (reference sequence). CDR3 sequence reads: CSARGGTLETQYF. The DNA of the CDR3 is TGCAGTGCTAGGGGGGGGACTCTAGAGACCCAGTACTTC.

This clonotype was detected a few times. V and J are TRBV12-3 or TRBV12-4 and TRBJ2-5, with D hard to call. The V and J ends lost 5 bases and 0 bases respectively, with 7 bases between them. There are 13 residues in the CDR3. The CDR3 is CASSQHNQETQYF. In DNA form, the CDR3 reads TGTGCCAGCAGTCAACACAACCAAGAGACCCAGTACTTC.

V gene TRBV29-1 combines with J gene TRBJ2-2; D gene ambiguous. The CDR3 is 12 amino acids. V shed 7 bases and J shed 6 bases, with 12 bases lying between them. Per the germline V gene, CDR1 is SQVTM and CDR2 is ANQGSEA. In nucleotides, the CDR3 is TGCAGCGCCCCCGGAAATGCCGGGGAGCTGTTTTTT. It codes for CSAPGNAGELFF.

The V call is TRBV25-1, the J call TRBJ2-7; D is unresolved. The CDR3 is 13 amino acids. Germline lookup yields CDR1 MGHDK and CDR2 SYGVNS. The V gene lost 5 bases and the J gene lost 6 bases, with 14 bases spanning the gap. For the CDR3, the DNA is TGTGCCAGCAGTACCCCGGCAGGTTTCGAGCAGTACTTC. Protein product: CASSTPAGFEQYF.

There are a few counts of this clonotype. As DNA, the CDR3 is TGTGCCACCAGCAGAGATTGGTCGTCAGGGTATGACTACAATGAGCAGTTCTTC. Residues: CATSRDWSSGYDYNEQFF. The gene calls are TRBV15 and TRBJ2-1, with D perhaps TRBD1 (5 bases). The CDR3 spans 18 residues. V shed 0 bases and J shed 3 bases, with 18 bases lying between them. CDR1 and CDR2 (germline): LNHNV, YYDKDF (reference sequence).

This clonotype was observed a few times. The gene calls are TRBV30 and TRBJ2-2; D possibly corresponds to TRBD2 (6 bases). Germline V gene lookup returns CDR1 GTSNPN and CDR2 SVGIG (reference sequence). V lost 5 bases and J lost 5, with 9 bases in between. CDR3 length: 12 residues. CDR3 protein: CAWRGETGELFF. The CDR3 nucleotides are TGTGCCTGGCGCGGGGAAACCGGGGAGCTGTTTTTT.

This clonotype was recorded a few times. V and J are TRBV6-1 and TRBJ1-5, with unresolved D. V gave up 4 bases and J gave up 2 bases, with 9 bases separating them. Germline assignment: CDR1 MNHNS and CDR2 SASEGT. The CDR3 runs 14 residues. The CDR3 loop reads CASSAQRGNQPQHF. In nucleotides, the CDR3 is TGTGCCAGCAGTGCCCAACGGGGCAATCAGCCCCAGCATTTT.

V is TRBV7-2 and J is TRBJ1-3; D call uncertain. The V and J ends lost 5 bases and 0 bases respectively, with 8 bases between them. This CDR3 spans 14 amino acids. CDR1 and CDR2 from the germline V gene are SGHTA and FQGNSA. The CDR3 region is CASSLTVSGNTIYF. The CDR3 DNA sequence: TGTGCCAGCAGCCTCACGGTCTCTGGAAACACCATATATTTT. Based on the CDR3 plus reference TRBV7-2 and TRBJ1-3, the full variable domain is GAGVSQSPSNKVTEKGKDVELRCDPISGHTALYWYRQSLGQGLEFLIYFQGNSAPDKSGLPSDRFSAERTGGSVSTLTIQRTQQEDSAVYLCASSLTVSGNTIYFGEGSWLTVV.

V usage is TRBV20-1 and J usage is TRBJ1-2; TRBD1 agrees at 10 bases. This CDR3 has 12 amino acids. V gave up 6 bases and J gave up 8 bases; unmatched junction bases: 6. The germline gives CDR1 DFQATT, CDR2 SNEGSKA (reference sequence). This CDR3 reads CSARDRGLGYTF. DNA of the CDR3: TGCAGTGCACGGGACAGGGGTTTAGGCTACACCTTC.

A few counts support this clonotype. This chain uses TRBV20-1 with TRBJ2-7; TRBD2 aligns across 10 bases. Germline CDR1 and CDR2: DFQATT and SNEGSKA (reference sequence). With V trimmed by 3 bases and J by 6 bases, 5 bases remained unmatched. CDR3 length equals 13 residues. CDR3 in amino acids: CSASQAGGGEQYF. CDR3 sequence (DNA): TGCAGTGCTAGTCAAGCGGGAGGGGGCGAGCAGTACTTC.

In this sample, this clonotype turned up a few times. This chain connects TRBV10-3 to TRBJ2-5; D gene unclear. Looked up from germline, CDR1 is ENHRY and CDR2 is SYGVKD. This CDR3 has 12 amino acids. Trimming took 2 bases from V and 5 from J, leaving 6 bases between them. The CDR3 DNA follows: TGTGCCATCAGTGAGGTGGGGGAGACCCAGTACTTC. It is translated as CAISEVGETQYF.

The count of this clonotype is one. The chain couples TRBV4-3 to TRBJ2-1; TRBD2 aligns across 7 bases. V was clipped by 4 bases and J by 3 bases; unmatched bases: 15. The length of the CDR3 is 18 residues. The germline CDR1 and CDR2 sequences are LGHNA and YSLEER. The CDR3, as DNA: TGCGCCAGCAGCCCACAGACTAGCCTACCTGAGGGCTACAATGAGCAGTTCTTC. Translation: CASSPQTSLPEGYNEQFF.

This clonotype was observed a few times. The chain couples TRBV7-2 to TRBJ2-3; 8 nucleotides align to TRBD1. From germline, CDR1 is SGHTA and CDR2 FQGNSA. The CDR3 covers 15 residues. V shed 7 bases, J shed 1 base, and the junction held 7 bases outside the gene matches. The CDR3 nucleotides read TGTGCCAGCACCCCAGGACAGGGAGGCACAGATACGCAGTATTTT. Translating it yields CASTPGQGGTDTQYF.

The J gene is TRBJ2-1, the V gene TRBV7-8; TRBD2 matches at 11 bases. Germline trimming cut 7 bases from V and 9 bases from J; bases unmatched to any gene: 8. The length of the CDR3 is 14 residues. Germline CDR1 SGHVS, CDR2 FQNEAQ. Here the CDR3 reads CASMSLAGGGEQFF. The CDR3 nucleotides are TGTGCCAGCATGAGTCTAGCGGGAGGAGGTGAGCAGTTCTTC.

The chain combines TRBV9 with TRBJ2-2, with 7 bases identical to TRBD1. Germline-derived CDR1 and CDR2 are SGDLS and YYNGEE. The CDR3 covers 15 residues. V lost 2 bases and J lost 3; bases outside the gene matches: 4. The CDR3 sequence is CASSVRQGDTGELFF. The CDR3 nucleotides are TGTGCCAGCAGCGTGCGACAGGGTGACACCGGGGAGCTGTTTTTT.

The chain recombines TRBV20-1 with TRBJ1-5; D remains ambiguous. The CDR3 has 13 residues. The germline gives CDR1 DFQATT, CDR2 SNEGSKA (reference sequence). V gave up 0 bases and J gave up 0 bases, with 3 bases separating them. CDR3 nucleotide sequence: TGCAGTGCTAGAGATGGTAGCAATCAGCCCCAGCATTTT. It specifies CSARDGSNQPQHF.

The sample holds a few counts of this clonotype. This sequence joins TRBV7-3 and TRBJ2-1; 8 bases map to TRBD2. The J segment lost 7 bases and the V segment lost 3 bases, leaving 5 bases of the junction unmatched. CDR3 length equals 14 residues. Germline CDR1 and CDR2: SGHTA and FQGTGA. In DNA form, the CDR3 reads TGTGCCAGCAGCTTTACCGGGACTAGGAATGAGCAGTTCTTC. The encoded protein is CASSFTGTRNEQFF.

In the case of this clonotype: Mismatch with germline at one junction end may stem from a read error. This chain links TRBV7-7 with TRBJ2-2; 7 bases are a match to TRBD1. This CDR3 contains 15 residues. Germline V lookup: CDR1 SSHAT, CDR2 FNYEAQ (reference sequence). CDR3 amino acids: CASSLEATGNGELFF. The CDR3, as DNA: TGTGCTAGCAGCTTAGAGGCGACAGGGAACGGGGAGCTGTTTTTT.